Each of the 30 T cell receptor beta chains below was sequenced from the same sample in a study of PD-1 blockade in classical Hodgkin lymphoma. TCRdb's table, derived via immunoSEQ multiplex PCR, lists solely in-frame clones and lacks some. Of almost 30,000 clones listed, approximately 78% are singletons. Time point noted: cycle 4 day 1 (C4D1), after around six weeks of nivolumab. Brentuximab vedotin exposure varied, and every patient relapsed after autologous stem cell transplantation. It was by magnetic negative selection that CD4+ T cells were purified from thawed PBMCs. The sample was CD4+ T cells from blood, taken before the fourth cycle of nivolumab. The origin of the receptors is a human donor with classical Hodgkin lymphoma.

The chain employs TRBV5-4 and TRBJ1-1; D gene uncertain. CDR3 size: 12 residues. Germline V gives CDR1 SGHNT, CDR2 YYREEE (reference sequence). V lost 4 bases and J 7 bases, leaving 11 bases between the germline ends. In nucleotides, the CDR3 is TGTGCCAGCAGCAAAACGGGGAATGAAGCTTTCTTT. This codes for CASSKTGNEAFF.

The rearrangement links TRBV28 to TRBJ1-4; no reliable D call. This CDR3 is built from 15 residues. The V end lost 5 bases, the J end lost 0 bases, and 10 bases lay between the germline ends. Germline CDR1 reads MDHEN; CDR2 reads SYDVKM. CDR3 DNA: TGTGCCAGCAGTGGGTATCCGGCAACTAATGAAAAACTGTTTTTT. This gives the protein CASSGYPATNEKLFF.

This chain connects TRBV11-3 to TRBJ2-3, with TRBD2 as a possible D gene (6 bases). Trimming removed 5 bases from V and 2 bases from J, with 11 bases in between. This CDR3 has 14 amino acids. The germline gives CDR1 SGHNT, CDR2 YENEEA. The CDR3 loop reads CASSLSGVTDTQYF. DNA of the CDR3: TGTGCCAGCAGCCTTAGCGGAGTCACAGATACGCAGTATTTT. Combining the CDR3 with reference TRBV11-3 and TRBJ2-3 gives the whole variable domain EAGVVQSPRYKIIEKKQPVAFWCNPISGHNTLYWYLQNLGQGPELLIRYENEEAVDDSQLPKDRFSAERLKGVDSTLKIQPAELGDSAVYLCASSLSGVTDTQYFGPGTRLTVL.

The genes are TRBV11-2 and TRBJ1-2, with D unclear. Deletions cut 2 bases from V and 4 bases from J, with 8 bases between. The CDR3 runs 13 residues. Germline loops: CDR1 SGHAT, CDR2 FQNNGV. The CDR3 bases are TGTGCCAGCAGCTTAAGGGTCGCCTATGGCTACACCTTC. Its protein is CASSLRVAYGYTF.

The rearrangement links TRBV10-2 to TRBJ2-2; 7 bases are a match to TRBD1. The CDR3 runs 16 residues. Germline CDR1 is WSHSY and CDR2 is SAAADI. Unmatched junction bases numbered 5, after V lost 3 bases and J lost 1 base. CDR3 residues: CASSDTGTVNTGELFF. In DNA form, the CDR3 reads TGCGCCAGCAGTGACACCGGGACAGTGAACACCGGGGAGCTGTTTTTT.

The V call is TRBV2, the J call TRBJ1-3; 7 bases agree with TRBD1. The germline V gene encodes CDR1 SNHLY and CDR2 FYNNEI. J was trimmed by 3 bases and V by 3 bases; bases with no gene match: 5. The CDR3 is 15 residues long. CDR3 coding DNA: TGTGCCAGCAGTGATGACCAGGGGGTTGGAAACACCATATATTTT. As protein: CASSDDQGVGNTIYF.

As to this clone: This sample also contains other DNA sequences that code for the same CDR3. The rearrangement joins TRBV5-1 to TRBJ2-2; 10 bases line up with TRBD1. V gave up 1 base and J gave up 4 bases; unmatched junction bases: 1. CDR3 length: 15 residues. Per the germline V gene, CDR1 is SGHRS and CDR2 is YFSETQ. The CDR3 DNA reads as TGCGCCAGCAGCTTGCGGACAGGGGGCACCGGGGAGCTGTTTTTT. Its translation: CASSLRTGGTGELFF.

The V call is TRBV9, the J call TRBJ2-3, with unresolved D. The V end was cut by 1 base, the J end by 6 bases, with 6 bases between. The CDR3 is 12 amino acids. Germline V gene lookup returns CDR1 SGDLS and CDR2 YYNGEE. Here the CDR3 reads CASSVLSDTQYF. The CDR3 DNA reads TGTGCCAGCAGCGTATTATCGGATACGCAGTATTTT.

This clone was observed a few times. The chain recombines TRBV6-1 with TRBJ2-7; D gene ambiguous. Germline loops: CDR1 MNHNS, CDR2 SASEGT. The germline V and J ends were trimmed by 4 bases and 4 bases, with 5 bases remaining between them. The CDR3 loop spans 11 amino acids. CDR3: CASSATYEQYF. The CDR3 nucleotides are TGTGCCAGCAGTGCCACTTACGAGCAGTACTTC.

The chain carries TRBV5-1 and TRBJ2-5; TRBD1 matches at 8 bases. Trimming took 4 bases from V and 0 from J; bases not matched to a gene: 5. This CDR3 has 15 residues. CDR1 and CDR2 from the germline V gene are SGHRS and YFSETQ. This CDR3 reads CASSVTGVYQETQYF. The CDR3 coding sequence is TGCGCCAGCAGCGTGACAGGGGTGTACCAAGAGACCCAGTACTTC.

In its sample, this clone was seen once. The chain joins TRBV28 to TRBJ2-7; no reliable D call. Germline CDR1 and CDR2: MDHEN and SYDVKM. The CDR3 totals 14 residues. The V and J ends lost 4 bases and 0 bases respectively, with 10 bases between them. The CDR3 protein is CASSSPGHSYEQYF. CDR3 sequence (DNA): TGTGCCAGCAGTTCCCCAGGTCACTCCTACGAGCAGTACTTC. Full variable domain (remainder filled in from reference TRBV28 and TRBJ2-7): DVKVTQSSRYLVKRTGEKVFLECVQDMDHENMFWYRQDPGLGLRLIYFSYDVKMKEKGDIPEGYSVSREKKERFSLILESASTNQTSMYLCASSSPGHSYEQYFGPGTRLTVT.

This chain uses TRBV2 with TRBJ2-7; a possible D gene is TRBD1 (5 bases). The CDR3 is 15 amino acids. Germline CDR1 SNHLY, CDR2 FYNNEI. The V end lost 7 bases, the J end lost 4 bases, and 20 bases lay between the germline ends. The CDR3 coding sequence is TGTGCCAGCAAACTCGACAGTATAATTACTTACGAGCAGTACTTC. The encoded protein is CASKLDSIITYEQYF.

The V gene is TRBV9, the J gene TRBJ1-6, with unresolved D. V was trimmed by 5 bases and J by 7 bases, leaving 10 bases between them. Germline CDR1 is SGDLS and CDR2 is YYNGEE. The CDR3 has 13 residues. CDR3 nucleotides: TGTGCCAGCAGTTCCGAAGGGAATTCACCCCTCCACTTT. Residues: CASSSEGNSPLHF.

V is TRBV10-3 and J is TRBJ1-3; D might be TRBD1 (6 bases). The CDR3 consists of 15 residues. The V and J ends lost 2 bases and 0 bases respectively, with 8 bases between them. Germline CDR1 reads ENHRY; CDR2 reads SYGVKD. This chain's CDR3 is CAISENRDSGNTIYF. CDR3 DNA: TGTGCCATCAGTGAGAACAGGGACTCTGGAAACACCATATATTTT.

This clone was counted a single time. The chain joins TRBV5-1 to TRBJ1-1; a possible D gene is TRBD1 (5 bases). This CDR3 is built from 14 residues. The V gene lost 3 bases and the J gene lost 6 bases, with 15 bases spanning the gap. Germline assignment: CDR1 SGHRS and CDR2 YFSETQ. In DNA form, the CDR3 reads TGCGCCAGCAGCTACGACAGAGGAGGGTCTGAAGCTTTCTTT. This gives the protein CASSYDRGGSEAFF.

Of note for this clone: The same CDR3 can be traced to other DNA sequences in this sample. This chain joins TRBV7-9 and TRBJ2-7; weak D call: TRBD1 (5 bases). The CDR3 consists of 11 residues. V lost 8 bases and J 5 bases, leaving 10 bases between the germline ends. Looked up from germline, CDR1 is SEHNR and CDR2 is FQNEAQ (reference sequence). The CDR3 nucleotides are TGTGCCAGCCGAATAGGGGACGAGCAGTACTTC. Protein product: CASRIGDEQYF.

The chain carries TRBV5-6 and TRBJ1-3, with 8 bases aligning to TRBD1. The CDR3 contains 17 residues. V lost 4 bases to trimming and J lost 0 bases; unmatched junction nucleotides: 9. CDR1 is SGHDT, CDR2 YYEEEE, per germline. Here the CDR3 reads CASSDGTGQSSGNTIYF. CDR3 DNA: TGTGCCAGCAGCGATGGGACAGGCCAGAGCTCTGGAAACACCATATATTTT.

The V and J genes are TRBV19 and TRBJ2-1; TRBD2 matches 7 bases. The V segment lost 1 base and the J segment 4 bases; nucleotides outside the gene matches: 1. The CDR3 length is 14 residues. Germline values: CDR1 LNHDA, CDR2 SQIVND (reference sequence). Here the CDR3 reads CASSIGGGYNEQFF. In nucleotides, the CDR3 is TGTGCCAGTAGTATAGGCGGGGGATACAATGAGCAGTTCTTC.

Written as DNA, the CDR3 is TGTGCCAGCAGCTCCCCCGGGCAGGGGATCTACGAGCAGTACTTC. This codes for CASSSPGQGIYEQYF. The rearrangement joins TRBV7-9 to TRBJ2-7; a weak D match, TRBD1 (6 bases). CDR3 length equals 15 residues. Germline V gene lookup returns CDR1 SEHNR and CDR2 FQNEAQ (reference sequence). The V end lost 4 bases, the J end lost 3 bases, and 16 bases lay between the germline ends.

This clone showed up just once. The chain uses TRBV28 and TRBJ1-4; D is perhaps TRBD1 (5 bases). V was cut by 4 bases and J by 2 bases, with 11 bases left in between. This CDR3 is built from 15 residues. CDR1 and CDR2 (germline): MDHEN, SYDVKM. CDR3 nucleotides: TGTGCCAGCAGTTCCCCGGGGGGGACTAATGAAAAACTGTTTTTT. This encodes CASSSPGGTNEKLFF. Full variable domain (remainder filled in from reference TRBV28 and TRBJ1-4): DVKVTQSSRYLVKRTGEKVFLECVQDMDHENMFWYRQDPGLGLRLIYFSYDVKMKEKGDIPEGYSVSREKKERFSLILESASTNQTSMYLCASSSPGGTNEKLFFGSGTQLSVL.

The rearrangement joins TRBV5-1 to TRBJ1-4; TRBD1 agrees at 10 bases. CDR1 is SGHRS, CDR2 YFSETQ, per germline. This CDR3 contains 16 residues. Trimming cost V 4 bases and J 0 bases; bases outside gene matches: 3. The chain's CDR3 is CASSLGTGATNEKLFF. The DNA of the CDR3 is TGCGCCAGCAGCCTTGGGACAGGGGCAACTAATGAAAAACTGTTTTTT.

This chain links TRBV5-1 with TRBJ1-1; D unclear. The CDR3 covers 14 residues. The germline CDR1 and CDR2 sequences are SGHRS and YFSETQ. With 4 bases removed from V and 1 base from J, the gap between germline ends came to 11 bases. DNA of the CDR3: TGCGCCAGCAGCCTGCAGGAAGCGAACACTGAAGCTTTCTTT. It is translated as CASSLQEANTEAFF.

The chain recombines TRBV27 with TRBJ2-7; the match to TRBD1 covers 8 bases. Per germline, CDR1 MNHEY and CDR2 SMNVEV (reference sequence). Trimming cost V 6 bases and J 4 bases; bases outside gene matches: 5. The CDR3 runs 13 residues. The CDR3 coding sequence is TGTGCCAGCAGATATGACAGGGGTTACGAGCAGTACTTC. It encodes CASRYDRGYEQYF.

V usage is TRBV19 and J usage is TRBJ2-6, with no clear D. The V gene's germline CDR1 is LNHDA and CDR2 SQIVND (reference sequence). V shed 9 bases and J shed 0 bases, with 9 bases lying between them. The CDR3 loop spans 14 amino acids. The CDR3 bases are TGTGCCAGCACCCACGGCTCTGGGGCCAACGTCCTGACTTTC. As protein: CASTHGSGANVLTF.

The genes are TRBV7-9 and TRBJ1-6, with TRBD1 matching 7 bases. The junction had 3 bases not matched to a gene; V was cut back by 5 bases and J by 5 bases. The CDR3 is 14 amino acids. Germline CDR1 and CDR2: SEHNR and FQNEAQ (reference sequence). CDR3 loop: CASSTGTDNSPLHF. The CDR3 DNA reads TGTGCCAGCAGCACCGGGACAGATAATTCACCCCTCCACTTT. The whole variable domain, filled in from reference TRBV7-9 and TRBJ1-6, reads DTGVSQNPRHKITKRGQNVTFRCDPISEHNRLYWYRQTLGQGPEFLTYFQNEAQLEKSRLLSDRFSAERPKGSFSTLEIQRTEQGDSAMYLCASSTGTDNSPLHFGNGTRLTVT.

The chain combines TRBV25-1 with TRBJ2-3; 8 bases are shared with TRBD2. V was clipped by 7 bases and J by 2 bases; unmatched bases: 5. CDR1 and CDR2 from the germline V gene are MGHDK and SYGVNS. The CDR3 is made up of 14 amino acids. The CDR3 bases are TGTGCCAGCACCGGCGGGGGGAACACAGATACGCAGTATTTT. The encoded protein is CASTGGGNTDTQYF.

The V call is TRBV19, the J call TRBJ2-7; perhaps TRBD2 as D (7 bases). The V and J ends lost 4 bases and 7 bases respectively, with 23 bases between them. CDR3 size: 16 residues. Germline CDR1 is LNHDA and CDR2 is SQIVND (reference sequence). Here the CDR3 DNA reads TGTGCCAGTAGTACTACCGCGGGGGCCCATTCCATTGAGCAGTACTTC. Translating it yields CASSTTAGAHSIEQYF.

The chain uses TRBV2 and TRBJ2-1; 12 bases align to TRBD2. Germline lookup yields CDR1 SNHLY and CDR2 FYNNEI. This CDR3 has 15 amino acids. Germline trimming cut 2 bases from V and 7 bases from J; bases unmatched to any gene: 3. The CDR3 nucleotides read TGTGCCAGCAGTGAATCTAGCGGGGGGGCGAATGAGCAGTTCTTC. It yields the protein CASSESSGGANEQFF.

V usage is TRBV7-2 and J usage is TRBJ1-2; D unresolved. V was cut by 0 bases and J by 3 bases, with 5 bases left in between. CDR3 length: 13 amino acids. Per germline, CDR1 SGHTA and CDR2 FQGNSA. The CDR3 region is CASSLAGDYGYTF. The CDR3 DNA reads as TGTGCCAGCAGCTTAGCCGGGGACTATGGCTACACCTTC.

This chain uses TRBV5-1 with TRBJ1-1, with 11 bases matching TRBD1. CDR1 is SGHRS and CDR2 is YFSETQ in the germline V gene. The trim removed 7 bases at V and 4 bases at J, leaving 9 bases unmatched. This CDR3 contains 15 residues. CDR3 in DNA: TGCGCCAGCGCGGGGGTGGGGACAGGGGGCACTGAAGCTTTCTTT. It yields the protein CASAGVGTGGTEAFF. The full variable domain, with the rest looked up from reference TRBV5-1 and TRBJ1-1, is KAGVTQTPRYLIKTRGQQVTLSCSPISGHRSVSWYQQTPGQGLQFLFEYFSETQRNKGNFPGRFSGRQFSNSRSEMNVSTLELGDSALYLCASAGVGTGGTEAFFGQGTRLTVV.